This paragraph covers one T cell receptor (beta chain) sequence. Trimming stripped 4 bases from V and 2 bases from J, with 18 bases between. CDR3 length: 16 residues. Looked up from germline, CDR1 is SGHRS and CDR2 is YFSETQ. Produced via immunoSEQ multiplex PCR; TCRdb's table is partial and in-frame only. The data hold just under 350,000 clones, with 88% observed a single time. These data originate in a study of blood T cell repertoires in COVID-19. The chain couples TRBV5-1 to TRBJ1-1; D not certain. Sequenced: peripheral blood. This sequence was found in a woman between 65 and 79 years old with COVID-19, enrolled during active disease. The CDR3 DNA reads TGCGCCAGCAGCCCCCGTCCTGGAGATTCTAACACTGAAGCTTTCTTT. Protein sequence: CASSPRPGDSNTEAFF.